This entry lists 32 T cell receptor beta chains sequenced from one sample in a study of CXCR3-negative and CXCR3-positive naive CD8 T cells. Regarding the study as a whole: Naive CXCR3-positive cells had TRB CDR3s more hydrophobic than those of CXCR3-negative naive cells.

Libraries were UMI-labeled 5' RACE TRB cDNA. Reprocessing the 5' RACE reads, TCRdb reports a single entry for every CDR3 protein and omits DNA. The sample totals 85,000 to 130,000 distinct CDR3 sequences. Antigens for these TCRs are unknown. Sequenced: naive CXCR3+ CD8+ T cells from blood. Subset: CD45RO-CCR7+CD27+CD95- naive CD8+ T cells expressing CXCR3 (TNR3+). All receptors derive from a human donor in good health. Some clones in this sample may be carry-over from other donors' samples.

The V gene is TRBV9, the J gene TRBJ1-1; TCRdb's assignment of TRBD1 cannot be checked, as there is no DNA. This CDR3 region has 17 residues. Germline CDR1 SGDLS, CDR2 YYNGEE. The CDR3 reads CASSVPPSQGLNTEAFF.

This sequence joins TRBV7-9 and TRBJ2-7; with no DNA, the TCRdb D assignment of TRBD1 cannot be verified. Germline CDR1 and CDR2: SEHNR and FQNEAQ (reference sequence). CDR3 length equals 16 residues. The chain's CDR3 is CASSTGTGKGSYEQYF.

The genes are TRBV5-6 and TRBJ2-1. Germline values: CDR1 SGHDT, CDR2 YYEEEE. This CDR3 has 11 amino acids. The CDR3 loop is CASSQYNEQFF.

This sequence joins TRBV20-1 and TRBJ2-1; lacking DNA, the TRBD1 call made by TCRdb goes unchecked. In germline, CDR1 is DFQATT, CDR2 SNEGSKA (reference sequence). This CDR3 region has 15 residues. The chain's CDR3 is CSARPMGREYNEQFF.

The chain is built from TRBV6-6 and TRBJ2-7; TCRdb designates TRBD1, a call that cannot be tested without DNA. The germline V gene encodes CDR1 MNHNY and CDR2 SVGAGI (reference sequence). The CDR3 totals 16 residues. This chain's CDR3 is CASRYNRDRGSYEQYF.

The J gene is TRBJ2-1, the V gene TRBV30; TCRdb's assignment of TRBD1 cannot be checked, as there is no DNA. Germline CDR1 GTSNPN, CDR2 SVGIG (reference sequence). The CDR3 extends over 11 amino acids. The CDR3 is CAWTAGVEQFF.

The chain employs TRBV20-1 and TRBJ2-7. Germline lookup yields CDR1 DFQATT and CDR2 SNEGSKA (reference sequence). The CDR3 is 13 residues long. CDR3 region: CSARGGGSYEQYF.

The J gene is TRBJ2-3, the V gene TRBV6-5. The CDR3 contains 13 residues. Germline V gene data show CDR1 as MNHEY and CDR2 as SVGAGI. CDR3 region: CASSLPAQDTQYF.

This rearrangement joins TRBV12-3 or TRBV12-4 to TRBJ2-3; checking the TCRdb D call of TRBD2 is not possible without DNA. The CDR3 has 14 residues. The CDR3 here is CASRRAGVTDTQYF.

This sequence joins TRBV7-3 and TRBJ2-5; TCRdb calls TRBD1, which cannot be checked without DNA. The CDR3 runs 17 residues. Germline V CDR1 and CDR2: SGHTA, FQGTGA. The CDR3 region is CASSSDHTGFFQETQYF.

This sequence joins TRBV19 and TRBJ2-7; there is no DNA to check the TCRdb D call of TRBD1. CDR3 length equals 15 residues. Germline V lookup: CDR1 LNHDA, CDR2 SQIVND (reference sequence). CDR3 sequence reads: CASRLTGGETYEQYF.

The chain carries TRBV7-3 and TRBJ2-1; no DNA is available, so the TRBD2 call from TCRdb remains unchecked. Germline loops: CDR1 SGHTA, CDR2 FQGTGA. The CDR3 length is 15 residues. CDR3 loop: CASSLEREAYNEQFF.

The J gene is TRBJ2-7, the V gene TRBV27; with no DNA, the TCRdb D assignment of TRBD2 cannot be verified. The germline gives CDR1 MNHEY, CDR2 SMNVEV (reference sequence). The CDR3 has 14 amino acids. CDR3 loop: CASTPSGVSYEQYF.

This chain connects TRBV4-1 to TRBJ2-1. The CDR3 covers 12 residues. CDR1 MGHRA and CDR2 YSYEKL come from the germline V gene. CDR3 amino acids: CASMSLRNEQFF.

The chain recombines TRBV25-1 with TRBJ2-1. Per the germline V gene, CDR1 is MGHDK and CDR2 is SYGVNS. The CDR3 is 15 amino acids. The CDR3 spells CASSAAVSSYNEQFF.

The chain joins TRBV5-1 to TRBJ2-1. The length of the CDR3 is 12 residues. Looked up from germline, CDR1 is SGHRS and CDR2 is YFSETQ. CDR3 sequence: CASSIAGDEQFF.

The genes are TRBV20-1 and TRBJ2-7; the TCRdb call, TRBD1, lacks DNA for checking. CDR1 DFQATT and CDR2 SNEGSKA come from the germline V gene (reference sequence). The CDR3 sequence is 15 residues long. CDR3 sequence reads: CSARYRDRGYYEQYF.

V usage is TRBV19 and J usage is TRBJ1-1; the TCRdb call, TRBD1, lacks DNA for checking. The germline gives CDR1 LNHDA, CDR2 SQIVND (reference sequence). There are 15 residues in the CDR3. CDR3 protein: CASNPGQGAHTEAFF.

This CDR3 reads CASSLSGTGELFF. The gene calls are TRBV7-9 and TRBJ2-2. In germline, CDR1 is SEHNR, CDR2 FQNEAQ (reference sequence). The CDR3 consists of 13 residues.

V gene TRBV7-6 combines with J gene TRBJ1-1; the TRBD1 assignment by TCRdb is unverifiable without DNA. The germline gives CDR1 SGHVS, CDR2 FNYEAQ. The CDR3 runs to 14 residues. This chain's CDR3 is CASSLEGQNTEAFF.

This chain uses TRBV7-9 with TRBJ2-1. CDR3 length: 15 amino acids. The germline CDR1 and CDR2 sequences are SEHNR and FQNEAQ (reference sequence). The CDR3 region is CASSFILATYNEQFF. Based on the CDR3 plus reference TRBV7-9 and TRBJ2-1, the full variable domain is DTGVSQNPRHKITKRGQNVTFRCDPISEHNRLYWYRQTLGQGPEFLTYFQNEAQLEKSRLLSDRFSAERPKGSFSTLEIQRTEQGDSAMYLCASSFILATYNEQFFGPGTRLTVL.

This chain uses TRBV12-3 or TRBV12-4 with TRBJ2-1; TCRdb lists TRBD2, though no DNA is available to test this call. The CDR3 is 13 amino acids. CDR3: CASSPAGGNEQFF.

This chain links TRBV4-3 with TRBJ1-2; absent DNA, TCRdb's TRBD1 call cannot be checked. The CDR3 covers 16 residues. Germline V gene data show CDR1 as LGHNA and CDR2 as YSLEER. The CDR3 sequence: CASSQDSRGFAYGYTF.

This chain uses TRBV4-3 with TRBJ2-1. This CDR3 spans 14 amino acids. In germline, CDR1 is LGHNA, CDR2 YSLEER. The CDR3 protein is CASSPILGYNEQFF.

The chain combines TRBV27 with TRBJ2-2; the D call from TCRdb, TRBD2, cannot be confirmed without DNA. The CDR3 is made up of 16 amino acids. Germline assignment: CDR1 MNHEY and CDR2 SMNVEV (reference sequence). This CDR3 is CASSPSGGGDAGELFF.

This chain connects TRBV6-2 or TRBV6-3 to TRBJ2-7; absent DNA, TCRdb's TRBD2 call cannot be checked. The CDR3 has 14 amino acids. CDR1 and CDR2 (germline): MNHEY, SVGEGT. CDR3 region: CASSYSAGTYEQYF.

The chain joins TRBV14 to TRBJ1-2. Germline assignment: CDR1 SGHDN and CDR2 FVKESK. This CDR3 spans 16 amino acids. CDR3 sequence: CASRPGVGDYNYGYTF.

The rearrangement links TRBV29-1 to TRBJ2-1; with no DNA, the TCRdb D assignment of TRBD2 cannot be verified. Germline V CDR1 and CDR2: SQVTM, ANQGSEA. The CDR3 consists of 12 residues. The CDR3 sequence: CSFPSGRYEQFF.

The J gene is TRBJ2-1, the V gene TRBV5-6; the D call of TRBD2 rests on TCRdb alone, since no DNA is present to check it. CDR1 and CDR2 (germline): SGHDT, YYEEEE. The CDR3 has 16 amino acids. The CDR3 region is CASSLREATRINEQFF.

The chain employs TRBV4-2 and TRBJ2-7. CDR3 length equals 14 residues. Germline values: CDR1 LGHNA, CDR2 YNFKEQ. CDR3 amino acids: CSSSLEIGSYEQYF.

The chain links TRBV6-2 or TRBV6-3 to TRBJ2-7. Germline-derived CDR1 and CDR2 are MNHEY and SVGEGT. This CDR3 has 13 amino acids. This CDR3 reads CASSPSWNYEQYF.

The chain links TRBV7-3 to TRBJ2-2. Germline values: CDR1 SGHTA, CDR2 FQGTGA. The CDR3 covers 12 residues. The CDR3 loop is CASSLMGGELFF.